A single sample gave rise to the 9 T cell receptor beta chains below, sequenced in a study of blood T cell repertoires in COVID-19. Data came from immunoSEQ multiplex PCR; TCRdb stores just in-frame clones and leaves some out. The sample carries about 160,000 clones, about four fifths recorded once. Sequenced sample: PBMCs or T cells enriched from blood (not recorded which). These receptors were obtained from a man between 60 and 70 years old who had recovered from COVID-19.

This sequence joins TRBV3-1 (or the pseudogene TRBV3-2) and TRBJ2-7; 14 bases are a match to TRBD2. This CDR3 has 15 residues. Germline V CDR1 and CDR2: LGHDT, YNNKEL (reference sequence). With 3 bases clipped from V and 7 bases from J, the junction kept 5 bases outside the gene matches. The CDR3 loop is CASSQTSGRAEEQYF. The DNA of the CDR3 is TGTGCCAGCAGCCAGACTAGCGGGAGGGCTGAGGAGCAGTACTTC.

The chain carries TRBV2 and TRBJ1-5, with D possibly being TRBD1 (6 bases). The V gene lost 4 bases and the J gene lost 2 bases, with 12 bases spanning the gap. This CDR3 has 15 amino acids. Looked up from germline, CDR1 is SNHLY and CDR2 is FYNNEI. The CDR3 coding sequence is TGTGCCAGCAGTGGAGAACAGGGAGGCAATCAGCCCCAGCATTTT. Its protein product is CASSGEQGGNQPQHF.

The genes are TRBV15 and TRBJ2-7; D not certain. CDR1 and CDR2 from the germline V gene are LNHNV and YYDKDF (reference sequence). The V end was cut by 0 bases, the J end by 3 bases, with 18 bases between. The CDR3 is 17 residues long. The CDR3 DNA is TGTGCCACCAGCAGAGATCGGGTGATGGTTCTGGACTACGAGCAGTACTTC. It translates to CATSRDRVMVLDYEQYF.

This chain joins TRBV5-8 and TRBJ1-6; D uncertain. Germline V CDR1 and CDR2: SGHTS, YDEGEE. This CDR3 has 14 amino acids. V shed 1 base and J shed 7 bases, with 9 bases lying between them. CDR3 amino acids: CASSLHRENSPLHF. The CDR3 DNA follows: TGTGCCAGCAGCTTGCACAGAGAAAATTCACCCCTCCACTTT. The entire variable domain, with the rest obtained from reference TRBV5-8 and TRBJ1-6, is as follows: EAGVTQSPTHLIKTRGQQATLRCSPISGHTSVYWYQQALGLGLQFLLWYDEGEERNRGNFPPRFSGRQFPNYSSELNVNALELEDSALYLCASSLHRENSPLHFGNGTRLTVT.

This chain connects TRBV30 to TRBJ1-1; D call uncertain. Trimming took 7 bases from V and 7 from J, leaving 13 bases between them. The CDR3 consists of 11 residues. Germline lookup yields CDR1 GTSNPN and CDR2 SVGIG (reference sequence). The chain's CDR3 is CAFYRSFEAFF. The CDR3 region has the DNA TGTGCCTTTTATCGTTCGTTTGAAGCTTTCTTT.

The V gene is TRBV19, the J gene TRBJ2-4; 7 nucleotides line up with TRBD1. In germline, CDR1 is LNHDA, CDR2 SQIVND (reference sequence). The CDR3 has 15 amino acids. The J segment lost 5 bases and the V segment lost 4 bases, leaving 8 bases of the junction unmatched. The CDR3 protein is CASSNPRTGQNIQYF. The CDR3 bases are TGTGCCAGTAGTAATCCTAGGACAGGTCAAAACATTCAGTACTTC.

The chain has TRBV4-1 and TRBJ1-3; perhaps TRBD1 as D (5 bases). Germline CDR1 reads MGHRA; CDR2 reads YSYEKL. The CDR3 has 16 amino acids. V was shortened by 0 bases and J by 4 bases, with 13 bases between the two germline ends. The CDR3 DNA follows: TGCGCCAGCAGCCAAGATGTCTGGGCAGGGGGAAACACCATATATTTT. It codes for CASSQDVWAGGNTIYF.

This rearrangement joins TRBV6-5 to TRBJ2-7; D call uncertain. The CDR3 extends over 12 amino acids. Deletions cut 2 bases from V and 5 bases from J, with 7 bases between. CDR1 and CDR2 from the germline V gene are MNHEY and SVGAGI. CDR3 protein: CASSYGRNEQYF. CDR3 coding DNA: TGTGCCAGCAGTTACGGCAGGAACGAGCAGTACTTC.

This chain uses TRBV28 with TRBJ2-7; 7 bases fit TRBD2. Germline CDR1 and CDR2: MDHEN and SYDVKM. Trimming took 7 bases from V and 3 from J; bases not matched to a gene: 12. The CDR3 contains 15 residues. The CDR3 bases are TGTGCCAGCACTAGCGGACCCCAAAAAGACTACGAGCAGTACTTC. As protein: CASTSGPQKDYEQYF.